This T cell receptor beta chain emerged from a study of T-cell memory formation after mild COVID-19. Turning to the study itself: Largely, TCR clusters stayed within a single donor. The study's findings and limits: Cross-reactive memory seemingly joined, as some responding clones were found in pre-infection memory.

TCRdb re-called the 5' RACE reads through MiXCR, storing one row per CDR3 protein. The sample records approximately 190,000 distinct CDR3 sequences, around 18% being singletons. A few counts support this clonotype. What it binds is not known. The CDR3 contains 15 residues. Per germline, CDR1 SEHNR and CDR2 FQNEAQ (reference sequence). The junction had 6 bases not matched to a gene; V was cut back by 5 bases and J by 1 base. The sequencing input was PBMCs or a T cell subset sorted from them (not recorded which). The clonotype originates from an adult woman who had mild COVID-19 (a few samples of this study predate the infection). Cell type and time point are not known. The genes are TRBV7-9 and TRBJ1-1; 8 bases align to TRBD1. CDR3 DNA: TGTGCCAGCAGCCGGACAGGGTTAAGGAACACTGAAGCTTTCTTT. Translation gives CASSRTGLRNTEAFF.